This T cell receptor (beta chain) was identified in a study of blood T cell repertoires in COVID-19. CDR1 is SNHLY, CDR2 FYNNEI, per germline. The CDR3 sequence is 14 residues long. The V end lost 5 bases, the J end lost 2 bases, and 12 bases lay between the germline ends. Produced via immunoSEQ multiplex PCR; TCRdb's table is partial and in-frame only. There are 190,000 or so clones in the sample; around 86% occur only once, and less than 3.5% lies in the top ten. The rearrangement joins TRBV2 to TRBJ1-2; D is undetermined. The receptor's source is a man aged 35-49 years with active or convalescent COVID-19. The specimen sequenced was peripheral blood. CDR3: CASSTISINYGYTF. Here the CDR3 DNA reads TGTGCCAGCAGTACTATCTCCATAAACTATGGCTACACCTTC.